This T cell receptor (beta chain) was retrieved from a study of monozygotic twins with inflammatory bowel disease. Points from the study as a whole: Compared with healthy co-twins, IBD patients showed reduced TCRbeta repertoire diversity by inverse Simpson. Versus healthy twins, IBD patients showed fewer clonotypes shared with others, especially with disease activity. Data gave no support to a single strong signal or clonotype associated with IBD.

Reanalyzing the 5' RACE reads, TCRdb keeps one entry per CDR3 protein, without DNA. The sample includes approximately 400,000 distinct CDR3 sequences. On this clonotype: The antigen is undetermined.

Sequencing input: blood. The source of this sequence is a human donor with ulcerative colitis or Crohn's disease, or a healthy co-twin of an affected twin (not recorded which).

The CDR3 loop is CASSLDRHTEAFF. V and J are TRBV28 and TRBJ1-1; TCRdb indicates TRBD1, and absent DNA this call remains unverified. The germline V gene encodes CDR1 MDHEN and CDR2 SYDVKM. CDR3 length equals 13 residues.